This record covers a single TCR beta chain. Its antigen is as yet unknown. The V gene lost 6 bases and the J gene lost 1 base, with 3 bases spanning the gap. Looked up from germline, CDR1 is MNHEY and CDR2 is SVGAGI. This CDR3 region has 11 residues. This specimen comes from a study of T cell responses to AZD1222 COVID-19 vaccine. The study's findings and limits: Two doses of AZD1222 preceded a rise in Spike-specific TCR breadth and depth. Donors were chiefly white British, with a greater number of females, and clonal diversity was perhaps underestimated.

Sequencing used immunoSEQ multiplex PCR; TCRdb keeps in-frame clones, though not all of them. The sample shows some 150,000 clones, roughly 90% of them seen only once. The V call is TRBV6-5, the J call TRBJ1-1; D call uncertain. The starting material was peripheral blood, obtained 28 days after the second AZD1222 dose. This TCR came from an adult who received the AZD1222 COVID-19 vaccine. CDR3 coding DNA: TGTGCCAGCAGCTGGAACACTGAAGCTTTCTTT. This translates into CASSWNTEAFF.